The 24 T cell receptor beta chains below come from one sample, sequenced in a study of cytotoxic CD8 clonotypes in ibrutinib-treated CLL. Measured with immunoSEQ multiplex PCR; TCRdb has only the in-frame clones, and not every one. The sample contains around 20,000 clones, 81% of which appear only once. Source: PBMCs, taken before ibrutinib treatment. Source of these receptors: a human donor with chronic lymphocytic leukemia.

This chain links TRBV7-3 with TRBJ2-1; 8 nucleotides match TRBD2. This CDR3 comprises 18 residues. CDR1 and CDR2 from the germline V gene are SGHTA and FQGTGA. The V segment lost 1 base and the J segment 4 bases; nucleotides outside the gene matches: 12. Written as DNA, the CDR3 is TGTGCCAGCAGCTTAAACCCCTTCGGGGCGGGGGGTTACAATGAGCAGTTCTTC. This codes for CASSLNPFGAGGYNEQFF.

J is TRBJ1-3 and V is TRBV4-1; no clear D gene. Trimming pared 4 bases from V and 0 bases from J, leaving 13 bases between. This CDR3 comprises 16 residues. The germline gives CDR1 MGHRA, CDR2 YSYEKL. CDR3 region: CASSLHPESSGNTIYF. In DNA form, the CDR3 reads TGCGCCAGCAGCCTCCACCCTGAATCCTCTGGAAACACCATATATTTT.

This chain joins TRBV10-3 and TRBJ1-5, with D uncertain. The CDR3 extends over 12 amino acids. CDR1 is ENHRY, CDR2 SYGVKD, per germline. The V end was cut by 6 bases, the J end by 0 bases, with 3 bases between. The CDR3: CAISPSNQPQHF. CDR3 sequence (DNA): TGTGCCATCAGCCCTAGCAATCAGCCCCAGCATTTT.

The chain uses TRBV2 and TRBJ1-1; D is uncertain. V was trimmed by 8 bases and J by 8 bases, leaving 24 bases between them. The CDR3 runs to 15 residues. CDR1 and CDR2 (germline): SNHLY, FYNNEI. The CDR3 sequence: CASRPTVGLRQEAFF. CDR3 nucleotides: TGTGCCAGCCGACCAACGGTGGGATTGAGGCAGGAAGCTTTCTTT.

This clone was seen a few times. The chain carries TRBV6-1 and TRBJ2-1; 7 positions agree with TRBD2. The J segment lost 0 bases and the V segment lost 2 bases, leaving 7 bases of the junction unmatched. Germline V gene sequence: CDR1 MNHNS, CDR2 SASEGT. CDR3 length equals 17 residues. The CDR3 loop is CASSEILAGLSYNEQFF. The CDR3 DNA reads TGTGCCAGCAGTGAAATCTTAGCGGGTCTCTCCTACAATGAGCAGTTCTTC.

The chain employs TRBV4-2 and TRBJ2-1; no reliable D call. The CDR3 totals 12 residues. Germline CDR1 reads LGHNA; CDR2 reads YNFKEQ. V lost 1 base to trimming and J lost 9 bases, with 7 bases between them. CDR3 nucleotide sequence: TGTGCCAGCAGCCAAGGGGAAGGTGAGCAGTTCTTC. Protein: CASSQGEGEQFF.

V gene TRBV7-9 combines with J gene TRBJ1-5; 11 bases fit TRBD1. The CDR3 contains 19 residues. Losses at the gene ends were 2 bases for V and 2 bases for J; bases not matched to a gene: 11. Germline V CDR1 and CDR2: SEHNR, FQNEAQ (reference sequence). CDR3 nucleotide sequence: TGTGCCAGCAGCTTATGGGACAGGGGGTCCGGAGACGGCAATCAGCCCCAGCATTTT. Its translation is CASSLWDRGSGDGNQPQHF.

This chain joins TRBV19 and TRBJ2-2; TRBD1 agrees at 8 bases. Looked up from germline, CDR1 is LNHDA and CDR2 is SQIVND (reference sequence). J gave up 5 bases and V 5 bases, and 7 bases lay outside the gene matches. CDR3 length: 15 amino acids. CDR3 DNA: TGTGCCAGTAGTTGGACAGGGTCAACGACCGGGGAGCTGTTTTTT. Amino acids: CASSWTGSTTGELFF. The whole variable domain, remainder taken from reference TRBV19 and TRBJ2-2, is DGGITQSPKYLFRKEGQNVTLSCEQNLNHDAMYWYRQDPGQGLRLIYYSQIVNDFQKGDIAEGYSVSREKKESFPLTVTSAQKNPTAFYLCASSWTGSTTGELFFGEGSRLTVL.

CDR3 region: CASSSGGTGQEPQHF. The CDR3 nucleotides read TGTGCCAGCAGCTCAGGGGGTACAGGGCAAGAGCCCCAGCATTTT. The chain couples TRBV7-9 to TRBJ1-5; 7 bases map to TRBD1. V gave up 4 bases and J gave up 8 bases; unmatched junction bases: 11. Germline values: CDR1 SEHNR, CDR2 FQNEAQ (reference sequence). This CDR3 is built from 15 residues.

The chain is built from TRBV7-9 and TRBJ2-7; no firm D call. V dropped 5 bases and J dropped 0 bases, with 5 bases sitting between them. Germline V gives CDR1 SEHNR, CDR2 FQNEAQ (reference sequence). This CDR3 is built from 12 residues. CDR3 nucleotides: TGTGCCAGCAGCGGCCGCTCCTACGAGCAGTACTTC. Encoded protein: CASSGRSYEQYF.

This chain joins TRBV5-1 and TRBJ1-2; TRBD1 agrees at 8 bases. Germline assignment: CDR1 SGHRS and CDR2 YFSETQ. Trimming cost V 0 bases and J 4 bases; bases outside gene matches: 2. The length of the CDR3 is 14 residues. CDR3 nucleotides: TGCGCCAGCAGCTTGGAACAGGGGGGCTATGGCTACACCTTC. Translating gives CASSLEQGGYGYTF.

J is TRBJ2-1 and V is TRBV18; 9 bases are a match to TRBD1. Germline V gene data show CDR1 as KGHSH and CDR2 as LQKENI. CDR3 length equals 16 residues. V shed 1 base and J 7 bases; nucleotides not matched to a gene: 8. The CDR3 DNA sequence: TGTGCCAGCTCACCACTCGACAGGGGGAAACAGAATGAGCAGTTCTTC. It codes for CASSPLDRGKQNEQFF.

This clone was counted once. This chain connects TRBV10-1 to TRBJ2-1; D may be TRBD1 or TRBD2 (5 bases each). V gave up 3 bases and J gave up 0 bases, with 21 bases separating them. The CDR3 runs 19 residues. CDR1 is WNHNN, CDR2 SYGVQD, per germline (reference sequence). CDR3 in amino acids: CASSDPGTQNVCSYNEQFF. The CDR3 DNA sequence: TGCGCCAGCAGTGATCCCGGGACGCAAAATGTCTGCTCCTACAATGAGCAGTTCTTC.

The J gene is TRBJ2-1, the V gene TRBV20-1; D is undetermined. The V end was cut by 1 base, the J end by 12 bases, with 7 bases between. CDR3 length: 10 amino acids. CDR1 is DFQATT and CDR2 is SNEGSKA in the germline V gene (reference sequence). CDR3 DNA sequence: TGCAGTGCTAGAGGGGTAGGGCAGTTCTTC. Translating gives CSARGVGQFF.

This rearrangement joins TRBV27 to TRBJ1-2, with D unresolved. CDR1 and CDR2 (germline): MNHEY, SMNVEV (reference sequence). The CDR3 sequence is 13 residues long. The V end was cut by 3 bases, the J end by 3 bases, with 8 bases between. CDR3 coding DNA: TGTGCCAGCAGTTTGGACGGCCACTATGGCTACACCTTC. As protein: CASSLDGHYGYTF.

V and J are TRBV19 and TRBJ1-3; a possible D gene is TRBD1 (5 bases). V dropped 6 bases and J dropped 0 bases, with 24 bases sitting between them. Germline V lookup: CDR1 LNHDA, CDR2 SQIVND (reference sequence). The CDR3 is made up of 19 amino acids. The CDR3 loop is CASRPLRGTRRSSGNTIYF. The CDR3 nucleotides read TGTGCCAGTAGACCTCTGAGGGGAACGCGAAGGAGCTCTGGAAACACCATATATTTT.

The chain combines TRBV7-9 with TRBJ1-1; possible D gene TRBD1, 5 bases. The CDR3 has 16 residues. Germline CDR1 SEHNR, CDR2 FQNEAQ (reference sequence). Trimming took 4 bases from V and 2 from J, leaving 17 bases between them. CDR3 sequence: CASSSSGLGPNTEAFF. The DNA of the CDR3 is TGTGCCAGCAGCTCCTCCGGTTTGGGGCCAAACACTGAAGCTTTCTTT.

V gene TRBV7-9 combines with J gene TRBJ1-3, with D perhaps TRBD1 (6 bases). Per the germline V gene, CDR1 is SEHNR and CDR2 is FQNEAQ (reference sequence). CDR3 length equals 14 residues. Trimming shortened V by 3 bases and J by 2 bases, and 8 bases separated the two germline ends. In nucleotides, the CDR3 is TGTGCCAGCAGCTTCAACAGGGCTGGAAACACCATATATTTT. This encodes CASSFNRAGNTIYF.

This clone was detected once. V and J are TRBV5-8 and TRBJ2-7; 7 nucleotides line up with TRBD1. J lost 2 bases, V lost 0 bases, and 5 bases had no gene match. CDR1 and CDR2 from the germline V gene are SGHTS and YDEGEE. The CDR3 is made up of 15 amino acids. This CDR3 is CASSLAGTDPYEQYF. In DNA form, the CDR3 reads TGTGCCAGCAGCTTGGCCGGGACAGATCCCTACGAGCAGTACTTC.

The chain is built from TRBV7-2 and TRBJ2-7, with unresolved D. This CDR3 comprises 13 residues. Germline CDR1 reads SGHTA; CDR2 reads FQGNSA. The V end was cut by 3 bases, the J end by 2 bases, with 8 bases between. Written as DNA, the CDR3 is TGTGCCAGCAGCTTGGGCAGAGCCTACGAGCAGTACTTC. It yields the protein CASSLGRAYEQYF.

J is TRBJ1-2 and V is TRBV25-1; no definite D call. Germline V gene lookup returns CDR1 MGHDK and CDR2 SYGVNS. V shed 2 bases and J shed 4 bases, with 8 bases lying between them. The CDR3 sequence is 13 residues long. This CDR3 is CASSERRTYGYTF. The DNA of the CDR3 is TGTGCCAGCAGTGAACGCAGAACCTATGGCTACACCTTC.

J is TRBJ2-1 and V is TRBV9, with TRBD2 matching 9 bases. Germline lookup yields CDR1 SGDLS and CDR2 YYNGEE. The CDR3 sequence is 18 residues long. The V and J ends lost 3 bases and 5 bases, in that order; junction bases with no gene match: 15. CDR3 DNA sequence: TGTGCCAGCAGCGACCAAATGCGGACTAGCGATAGTCACAATGAGCAGTTCTTC. Translated: CASSDQMRTSDSHNEQFF.

A few counts support this clone. The chain recombines TRBV6-1 with TRBJ1-5; 10 positions match TRBD1. Unmatched junction bases numbered 3, after V lost 2 bases and J lost 5 bases. CDR1 and CDR2 from the germline V gene are MNHNS and SASEGT. This CDR3 region has 15 residues. The CDR3 here is CASSERGQGYQPQHF. The CDR3, as DNA: TGTGCCAGCAGTGAACGGGGACAGGGGTATCAGCCCCAGCATTTT.

The CDR3: CASSLRQGGSPLHF. In DNA, the CDR3 is TGTGCCAGCAGTCTCAGACAGGGCGGTTCACCCCTCCACTTT. The genes are TRBV7-2 and TRBJ1-6; TRBD1 matches 7 bases. Losses at the gene ends were 6 bases for V and 9 bases for J; bases not matched to a gene: 8. CDR3 length: 14 residues. Germline V gives CDR1 SGHTA, CDR2 FQGNSA.